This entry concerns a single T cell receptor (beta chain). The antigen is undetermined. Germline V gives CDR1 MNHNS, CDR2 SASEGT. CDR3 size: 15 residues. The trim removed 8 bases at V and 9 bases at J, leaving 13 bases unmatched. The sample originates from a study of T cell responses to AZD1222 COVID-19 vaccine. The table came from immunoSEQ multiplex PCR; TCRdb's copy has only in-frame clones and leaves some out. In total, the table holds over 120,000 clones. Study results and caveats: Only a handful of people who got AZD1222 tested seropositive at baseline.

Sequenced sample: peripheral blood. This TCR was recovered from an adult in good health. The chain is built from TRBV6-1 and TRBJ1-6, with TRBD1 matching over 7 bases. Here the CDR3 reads CASQHRGQDSSPLHF. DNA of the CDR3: TGTGCCAGCCAACATAGGGGGCAGGATAGTTCACCCCTCCACTTT.